This entry is about one T cell receptor beta chain. Its antigen is not known. The source of the sample is a study of somatic mutations in cytotoxic T cells in rheumatoid arthritis. Study summary: Among the T-cell populations stained with V beta antibodies, some were separated by flow sorting at nearly 100% purity, including V beta1+ cells whose TCRB was sequenced.

Findings and caveats of the study: Any difference in CD8+ T-cell clonality between patients who had rheumatoid arthritis and healthy controls who were age-matched was not statistically significant.

V gave up 2 bases and J gave up 3 bases; unmatched junction bases: 16. The germline CDR1 and CDR2 sequences are LGHNA and YNFKEQ. This CDR3 has 20 amino acids. Sequencing was performed with immunoSEQ multiplex PCR; in TCRdb, only in-frame clones are kept and a portion is missing. The sample has thousands of clones, around 70% seen once. The source is a man aged 35 to 55 in good health. This rearrangement joins TRBV4-2 to TRBJ2-3; TRBD2 agrees at 11 bases. Sequenced: CD8+ T cells sorted from blood. The CDR3 DNA follows: TGTGCCAGCAGCCAATTAGGACTAGCGGGCGGACCTAGTCCGACAGATACGCAGTATTTT. It codes for CASSQLGLAGGPSPTDTQYF.